The present entry profiles one T cell receptor (beta chain) with its context. Study processing details: It was from reference gene primer amplification that nucleated cell counts were estimated. The repertoire was sequenced with immunoSEQ multiplex PCR; TCRdb's copy has only in-frame clones and lacks some. V, J and clone size are taken as reported in that table, and D and trimming were inferred from the DNA itself. The sample lists about 130,000 clones; around 79% were seen once. This sample is drawn from a study of blood T cell repertoires in COVID-19. Germline V gene lookup returns CDR1 LGHNA and CDR2 YNFKEQ. The ends were cut back, 0 bases at V and 5 bases at J, with 21 bases in the middle. The CDR3 runs to 18 residues. Those enrolled in Seattle joined during active infection and were followed longitudinally afterward.

This chain joins TRBV4-2 and TRBJ2-3, with a weak D call TRBD2 (6 bases). The sequenced sample was peripheral blood. This receptor was taken from a woman in her 70s with COVID-19, enrolled during active disease. The CDR3 DNA reads as TGTGCCAGCAGCCAAGATGGGAGGAAGGGCCCGGTCGGAGATACGCAGTATTTT. Its protein is CASSQDGRKGPVGDTQYF.